Below, 19 T cell receptor beta chains from the same sample are listed, as sequenced in a study of cytomegalovirus exposure and HLA in healthy donors. In the PCR, 60 Vbeta and 13 Jbeta primers were used. Clones were sequenced by immunoSEQ multiplex PCR, and TCRdb holds only the in-frame ones, with some missing. The table includes more than 150,000 clones, 65% to 90% detected once. Specimen: PBMCs. These receptors all stem from a girl aged 2-15 years in good health and CMV-seropositive.

The sample holds a few counts of this clone. The chain has TRBV11-2 and TRBJ2-1; 9 nucleotides line up with TRBD1. With V trimmed by 5 bases and J by 8 bases, 22 bases remained unmatched. Germline assignment: CDR1 SGHAT and CDR2 FQNNGV. This CDR3 comprises 19 residues. This CDR3 is CASSPIGRRQGEEPYEQFF. CDR3 DNA: TGTGCCAGCAGCCCTATCGGAAGGCGACAGGGGGAGGAGCCCTATGAGCAGTTCTTC.

The chain is built from TRBV14 and TRBJ2-1, with TRBD2 matching over 8 bases. Trimming cost V 0 bases and J 8 bases; bases outside gene matches: 6. This CDR3 region has 15 residues. CDR1 is SGHDN and CDR2 is FVKESK in the germline V gene. CDR3 in amino acids: CASSQEIAGYDEQFF. The CDR3 region has the DNA TGTGCCAGCAGCCAAGAAATAGCGGGATACGATGAGCAGTTCTTC.

This chain connects TRBV10-1 to TRBJ2-3, with D possibly TRBD2 on 7 matching bases. CDR1 and CDR2 (germline): WNHNN, SYGVQD (reference sequence). V lost 4 bases to trimming and J lost 2 bases, with 13 bases between them. The CDR3 runs 15 residues. CDR3 in amino acids: CASSGSRGATDTQYF. The CDR3 region has the DNA TGCGCCAGCAGTGGCTCCCGGGGGGCCACAGATACGCAGTATTTT.

The chain carries TRBV11-1 and TRBJ2-7; 8 positions agree with TRBD1. The V and J ends lost 5 bases and 2 bases, in that order; junction bases with no gene match: 5. CDR1 is SGHAT and CDR2 is FQDESV in the germline V gene (reference sequence). This CDR3 has 14 residues. The CDR3 sequence is CASSDWTGPYEQYF. For the CDR3, the DNA is TGTGCCAGCAGCGACTGGACAGGGCCCTACGAGCAGTACTTC.

The rearrangement joins TRBV28 to TRBJ2-5, with D possibly being TRBD2 (5 bases). The germline gives CDR1 MDHEN, CDR2 SYDVKM. This CDR3 is built from 16 residues. V lost 1 base and J lost 2, with 14 bases in between. CDR3 sequence: CASSLFGRGRQETQYF. The CDR3, as DNA: TGTGCCAGCAGTTTATTCGGCCGTGGGAGACAAGAGACCCAGTACTTC.

This chain joins TRBV6-1 and TRBJ1-3, with 7 bases that match TRBD1. CDR3 size: 14 residues. V lost 3 bases, J lost 8 bases, and 7 bases stayed unmatched. CDR1 and CDR2 from the germline V gene are MNHNS and SASEGT. This chain's CDR3 is CASSDQGGMHTIYF. The CDR3 DNA reads as TGTGCCAGCAGTGACCAGGGGGGTATGCACACCATATATTTT.

J is TRBJ2-5 and V is TRBV11-2; possibly TRBD1 for D (5 bases). The germline V gene has CDR1 SGHAT and CDR2 FQNNGV. The CDR3 covers 13 residues. Trimming took off 1 base at V and 11 bases at J, with 14 bases between the two ends. CDR3 nucleotides: TGTGCCAGCAGCTTAGGGGGCGGATCGGAGCAGTACTTC. Translating it yields CASSLGGGSEQYF.

The rearrangement links TRBV6-5 to TRBJ1-4, with D hard to call. Germline CDR1 is MNHEY and CDR2 is SVGAGI. Trimming stripped 5 bases from V and 1 base from J, with 11 bases between. The CDR3 contains 15 residues. CDR3 residues: CASSQVGRTNEKLFF. The CDR3, as DNA: TGTGCCAGCAGTCAGGTCGGCAGAACTAATGAAAAACTGTTTTTT.

The chain combines TRBV12-5 with TRBJ2-3, with 9 bases lining up with TRBD2. V dropped 1 base and J dropped 6; count of bases not matched to a gene: 5. The CDR3 length is 15 residues. Per the germline V gene, CDR1 is LGHNT and CDR2 is FRNRAP. CDR3 DNA: TGTGCTAGTGGTTTGGAGGCGGGGGGGCTTGATACGCAGTATTTT. It codes for CASGLEAGGLDTQYF.

This chain uses TRBV4-2 with TRBJ2-3; TRBD2 aligns across 7 bases. This CDR3 spans 16 amino acids. The germline V gene encodes CDR1 LGHNA and CDR2 YNFKEQ. J gave up 0 bases and V 0 bases, and 3 bases lay outside the gene matches. CDR3 region: CASSQEGGSSTDTQYF. The CDR3 DNA reads as TGTGCCAGCAGCCAAGAGGGAGGGTCTAGCACAGATACGCAGTATTTT.

The genes are TRBV7-2 and TRBJ1-3; no definite D call. The germline CDR1 and CDR2 sequences are SGHTA and FQGNSA. V was trimmed by 8 bases and J by 4 bases, leaving 12 bases between them. The CDR3 is 13 amino acids. The CDR3 DNA reads TGTGCCAGCGGAATCAGGTCCGGAAACACCATATATTTT. Translated: CASGIRSGNTIYF.

This clone was counted a single time. The chain employs TRBV4-1 and TRBJ1-1; the D gene is possibly TRBD1 (6 bases). V dropped 2 bases and J dropped 4 bases, with 11 bases sitting between them. This CDR3 is built from 14 residues. CDR1 is MGHRA and CDR2 is YSYEKL in the germline V gene. The CDR3 DNA follows: TGCGCCAGCAGCCAACCGAGGGGGAGCACTGAAGCTTTCTTT. Protein: CASSQPRGSTEAFF.

This chain uses TRBV28 with TRBJ2-3; TRBD2 matches at 12 bases. The CDR3 has 16 residues. Trimming at V came to 6 bases and at J to 2 bases, leaving 6 bases not matched to a gene. Germline V gene lookup returns CDR1 MDHEN and CDR2 SYDVKM. This chain's CDR3 is CASRASGRAPTDTQYF. CDR3 sequence (DNA): TGTGCCAGCAGGGCTAGCGGGAGGGCGCCCACAGATACGCAGTATTTT. Drawing the rest from reference TRBV28 and TRBJ2-3, the complete variable domain is DVKVTQSSRYLVKRTGEKVFLECVQDMDHENMFWYRQDPGLGLRLIYFSYDVKMKEKGDIPEGYSVSREKKERFSLILESASTNQTSMYLCASRASGRAPTDTQYFGPGTRLTVL.

This clone was found a few times. J is TRBJ2-7 and V is TRBV7-8; a possible D gene is TRBD1 (5 bases). The V end lost 6 bases, the J end lost 3 bases, and 9 bases lay between the germline ends. Per germline, CDR1 SGHVS and CDR2 FQNEAQ. The CDR3 contains 12 residues. The CDR3 loop is CASSGTGYEQYF. The CDR3 DNA is TGTGCCAGCAGTGGAACAGGCTACGAGCAGTACTTC. Variable domain in full (rest from reference TRBV7-8 and TRBJ2-7): GAGVSQSPRYKVAKRGQDVALRCDPISGHVSLFWYQQALGQGPEFLTYFQNEAQLDKSGLPSDRFFAERPEGSVSTLKIQRTQQEDSAVYLCASSGTGYEQYFGPGTRLTVT.

This clone was picked up a small number of times. This rearrangement joins TRBV5-1 to TRBJ2-4; 11 bases line up with TRBD2. CDR1 and CDR2 from the germline V gene are SGHRS and YFSETQ. The CDR3 is made up of 16 amino acids. V lost 2 bases to trimming and J lost 3 bases; unmatched junction nucleotides: 4. In nucleotides, the CDR3 is TGCGCCAGCAGCTTTTCTAGCGGGGGGAACAAAAACATTCAGTACTTC. Its translation is CASSFSSGGNKNIQYF.

The J gene is TRBJ2-2, the V gene TRBV5-1, with a weak D call TRBD1 (6 bases). Germline CDR1 and CDR2: SGHRS and YFSETQ. The CDR3 length is 14 residues. Trimming pared 2 bases from V and 6 bases from J, leaving 11 bases between. CDR3 residues: CASSFEAGAGELFF. CDR3 nucleotides: TGCGCCAGCAGCTTTGAGGCAGGGGCCGGGGAGCTGTTTTTT.

The table lists this clone with a count of one. The chain carries TRBV5-8 and TRBJ1-2; no firm D call. V lost 10 bases and J lost 6, with 25 bases in between. This CDR3 spans 15 amino acids. Germline V gene sequence: CDR1 SGHTS, CDR2 YDEGEE. The CDR3 sequence: CAQNAPGVKRDGYTF. The DNA for the CDR3 is TGTGCCCAGAACGCCCCCGGGGTAAAGAGGGATGGCTACACCTTC. The whole variable domain, remainder taken from reference TRBV5-8 and TRBJ1-2, is EAGVTQSPTHLIKTRGQQATLRCSPISGHTSVYWYQQALGLGLQFLLWYDEGEERNRGNFPPRFSGRQFPNYSSELNVNALELEDSALYLCAQNAPGVKRDGYTFGSGTRLTVV.

The V and J genes are TRBV5-1 and TRBJ1-2; possible D gene TRBD1, 5 bases. The CDR3 is 14 amino acids. Germline values: CDR1 SGHRS, CDR2 YFSETQ. V was pared by 4 bases and J by 8 bases, with 18 bases between. In DNA, the CDR3 is TGCGCCAGCAGCAATGGGGACTCCTCGAACGGCTACACCTTC. Its translation is CASSNGDSSNGYTF.

The V and J genes are TRBV2 and TRBJ2-1; perhaps TRBD2 as D (5 bases). V lost 6 bases and J 7 bases, leaving 16 bases between the germline ends. The CDR3 covers 14 residues. Germline V gene data show CDR1 as SNHLY and CDR2 as FYNNEI. The CDR3 loop is CASRKEVGGNEQFF. CDR3 bases: TGTGCCAGCAGGAAAGAAGTAGGAGGAAATGAGCAGTTCTTC.